The 21 T cell receptor beta chains presented below share a single source sample, sequenced in a study of blood T cell repertoires in COVID-19. Repertoires were generated with immunoSEQ multiplex PCR, while TCRdb's copy carries only in-frame clones and drops some. The data hold over 150,000 clones, with roughly 80% observed a single time. Sequencing was carried out using peripheral blood. The receptors were gathered from a young man with active or convalescent COVID-19.

For this clone: The sample carries other DNA sequences with the same CDR3. The CDR3 here is CASSPSGTSTDTQYF. In DNA, the CDR3 is TGTGCCAGCTCACCATCAGGGACTAGCACAGATACGCAGTATTTT. The V gene is TRBV18, the J gene TRBJ2-3, with a weak D call TRBD2 (6 bases). The germline gives CDR1 KGHSH, CDR2 LQKENI. Trimming cost V 2 bases and J 0 bases, with 9 bases left between them. The CDR3 has 15 amino acids.

This clone came up once. The chain is built from TRBV5-6 and TRBJ1-2; weak D call: TRBD1 (6 bases). CDR1 SGHDT and CDR2 YYEEEE come from the germline V gene. The CDR3 runs 14 residues. Between the trimmed V and J ends, which lost 2 bases and 2 bases, there was a span of 10 bases. CDR3 DNA: TGTGCCAGCAGCTTTGGGACACTGAACTATGGCTACACCTTC. Protein product: CASSFGTLNYGYTF.

The V and J genes are TRBV11-2 and TRBJ2-1; TRBD1 matches 10 bases. Germline V gene lookup returns CDR1 SGHAT and CDR2 FQNNGV. This CDR3 has 15 amino acids. With 4 bases clipped from V and 4 bases from J, the junction kept 4 bases outside the gene matches. CDR3 protein: CASSYTGQGYNEQFF. In DNA, the CDR3 is TGTGCCAGCAGCTACACGGGACAGGGGTACAATGAGCAGTTCTTC.

This chain joins TRBV5-4 and TRBJ2-7; 7 bases line up with TRBD2. The length of the CDR3 is 15 residues. With V trimmed by 4 bases and J by 4 bases, 11 bases remained unmatched. Germline values: CDR1 SGHNT, CDR2 YYREEE (reference sequence). The CDR3: CASSGVSAGSYEQYF. The CDR3 bases are TGTGCCAGCAGCGGGGTTTCAGCGGGAAGTTACGAGCAGTACTTC.

The gene calls are TRBV18 and TRBJ1-1; D call uncertain. The CDR3 contains 16 residues. The ends were cut back, 3 bases at V and 0 bases at J, with 14 bases in the middle. CDR1 is KGHSH, CDR2 LQKENI, per germline. The CDR3 DNA sequence: TGTGCCAGCTCACCTACATTGCGGCAAATGAACACTGAAGCTTTCTTT. Encoded protein: CASSPTLRQMNTEAFF.

The rearrangement uses TRBV21-1 and TRBJ1-1; the table assigns TRBD1, which was not confirmed against the DNA. TRBV21-1 is tagged as a pseudogene. CDR3 length: 13 residues. The CDR3: CASSKYVHSEAFF. The CDR3 nucleotides read TGTGCCAGCAGCAAATACGTTCACAGTGAAGCTTTCTTT.

This clone was recorded at least ten times. V and J are TRBV4-1 and TRBJ1-2, with D possibly matching TRBD1 (6 bases). The CDR3 is made up of 14 amino acids. Germline values: CDR1 MGHRA, CDR2 YSYEKL. Deletions cut 4 bases from V and 3 bases from J, with 12 bases between. This chain's CDR3 is CASSREQGDYGYTF. The CDR3 region has the DNA TGCGCCAGCAGCCGAGAACAGGGTGACTATGGCTACACCTTC.

The chain combines TRBV11-2 with TRBJ2-3, with D possibly TRBD1 on 5 matching bases. This CDR3 has 17 amino acids. Per germline, CDR1 SGHAT and CDR2 FQNNGV. The V and J ends lost 5 bases and 0 bases respectively, with 18 bases between them. CDR3 region: CASSPEWGGVSTDTQYF. In DNA, the CDR3 is TGTGCCAGCAGCCCCGAGTGGGGCGGAGTAAGCACAGATACGCAGTATTTT.

The chain uses TRBV5-1 and TRBJ2-4, with 13 bases that match TRBD2. Trimming at V came to 0 bases and at J to 6 bases, leaving 3 bases not matched to a gene. CDR1 is SGHRS and CDR2 is YFSETQ in the germline V gene. CDR3 length equals 16 residues. The chain's CDR3 is CASSLEGLAGANIQYF. In DNA, the CDR3 is TGCGCCAGCAGCTTGGAAGGACTAGCGGGGGCAAACATTCAGTACTTC.

This clone is a singleton in its sample. The DNA of the CDR3 is TGTGCCAGTAGTATCGCGCTCTCCTATGGCTACACCTTC. Encoded protein: CASSIALSYGYTF. This chain uses TRBV19 with TRBJ1-2; D not resolved. Trimming removed 3 bases from V and 4 bases from J, with 9 bases in between. Germline lookup yields CDR1 LNHDA and CDR2 SQIVND (reference sequence). The CDR3 spans 13 residues.

This clone was seen more than once but under ten times. The rearrangement uses TRBV19 and TRBJ1-2; tentatively, D is TRBD1 (5 bases). The CDR3 has 13 amino acids. V was shortened by 4 bases and J by 6 bases, with 12 bases between the two germline ends. CDR1 LNHDA and CDR2 SQIVND come from the germline V gene (reference sequence). The CDR3 region has the DNA TGTGCCAGTAGTACGACAGTCCGCAATGGCTACACCTTC. The encoded protein is CASSTTVRNGYTF.

The rearrangement uses TRBV28 and TRBJ2-7, with 9 bases lining up with TRBD1. The CDR3 is made up of 15 amino acids. V shed 2 bases and J 5 bases; nucleotides not matched to a gene: 7. Germline assignment: CDR1 MDHEN and CDR2 SYDVKM. The CDR3 region is CASSLGGDRVNEQYF. The CDR3 nucleotides are TGTGCCAGCAGTTTAGGTGGGGACAGGGTAAACGAGCAGTACTTC. Complete variable domain (other parts from reference TRBV28 and TRBJ2-7): DVKVTQSSRYLVKRTGEKVFLECVQDMDHENMFWYRQDPGLGLRLIYFSYDVKMKEKGDIPEGYSVSREKKERFSLILESASTNQTSMYLCASSLGGDRVNEQYFGPGTRLTVT.

The chain's CDR3 is CASSPHGTSGGKDTQYF. In nucleotides, the CDR3 is TGTGCCAGCAGCCCCCACGGGACTAGCGGGGGGAAGGATACGCAGTATTTT. The gene calls are TRBV7-9 and TRBJ2-3, with TRBD2 matching over 15 bases. V shed 5 bases, J shed 6 bases, and the junction held 9 bases outside the gene matches. The CDR3 totals 17 residues. Germline loops: CDR1 SEHNR, CDR2 FQNEAQ (reference sequence).

The chain couples TRBV14 to TRBJ2-7; weak D call: TRBD2 (6 bases). Trimming pared 0 bases from V and 4 bases from J, leaving 25 bases between. The CDR3 has 19 residues. CDR1 and CDR2 from the germline V gene are SGHDN and FVKESK. The CDR3 DNA follows: TGTGCCAGCAGCCAAGATGGTTTACGAGGAGGGGTACTAGTATACGAGCAGTACTTC. Its translation is CASSQDGLRGGVLVYEQYF.

This chain connects TRBV6-4 to TRBJ2-1; D is perhaps TRBD2 (6 bases). There are 15 residues in the CDR3. Trimming took off 4 bases at V and 5 bases at J, with 15 bases between the two ends. Germline V gene lookup returns CDR1 MRHNA and CDR2 SNTAGT. CDR3 DNA sequence: TGTGCCAGCAGTGTCGGAGGAGGGAAAGACAATGAGCAGTTCTTC. Residues: CASSVGGGKDNEQFF.

This chain joins TRBV7-9 and TRBJ2-5, with 7 bases fitting TRBD1. Germline V gene data show CDR1 as SEHNR and CDR2 as FQNEAQ (reference sequence). The V gene end was trimmed by 6 bases and the J gene end by 3 bases; junction bases not matched to a gene: 16. This CDR3 is built from 17 residues. As DNA, the CDR3 is TGTGCCAGCAGGGGTTTCACAGGGGAAAGATGGGAAGAGACCCAGTACTTC. Translation: CASRGFTGERWEETQYF.

The V and J genes are TRBV18 and TRBJ1-3; D perhaps matches TRBD1 (6 bases). V was shortened by 2 bases and J by 0 bases, with 14 bases between the two germline ends. Per the germline V gene, CDR1 is KGHSH and CDR2 is LQKENI. This CDR3 has 17 residues. This CDR3 reads CASSPYPTGPSGNTIYF. The DNA of the CDR3 is TGTGCCAGCTCACCATACCCGACAGGTCCCTCTGGAAACACCATATATTTT.

This clone came up a few times. V usage is TRBV3-1 (or the pseudogene TRBV3-2) and J usage is TRBJ2-5; TRBD2 agrees at 8 bases. Germline CDR1 and CDR2: LGHDT and YNNKEL (reference sequence). The CDR3 length is 14 residues. The V gene end was trimmed by 5 bases and the J gene end by 2 bases; junction bases not matched to a gene: 4. CDR3 region: CASSAVAGQETQYF. CDR3 DNA sequence: TGTGCCAGCAGCGCCGTAGCGGGGCAAGAGACCCAGTACTTC.

This rearrangement joins TRBV5-1 to TRBJ1-4; 11 bases map to TRBD1. Germline V gene lookup returns CDR1 SGHRS and CDR2 YFSETQ. The length of the CDR3 is 18 residues. The V gene end was trimmed by 3 bases and the J gene end by 0 bases; junction bases not matched to a gene: 7. CDR3 nucleotides: TGCGCCAGCAGCTCACCCCCGGGACAGGGGGCAACTAATGAAAAACTGTTTTTT. This encodes CASSSPPGQGATNEKLFF.

The genes are TRBV18 and TRBJ2-3, with D maybe TRBD2 (5 bases). The CDR3 has 13 residues. Trimming took 3 bases from V and 6 from J, leaving 10 bases between them. Germline CDR1 KGHSH, CDR2 LQKENI. This CDR3 is CASSPGLHDTQYF. CDR3 DNA: TGTGCCAGCTCACCTGGACTGCACGATACGCAGTATTTT.

V and J are TRBV19 and TRBJ2-3; D is possibly TRBD2 (6 bases). The CDR3 extends over 14 amino acids. Germline V CDR1 and CDR2: LNHDA, SQIVND (reference sequence). Deletions cut 3 bases from V and 2 bases from J, with 9 bases between. CDR3 in amino acids: CASSIPGVTDTQYF. Written as DNA, the CDR3 is TGTGCCAGTAGTATCCCGGGGGTCACAGATACGCAGTATTTT.